This TCR beta chain emerged from a study of T cell repertoires in cytomegalovirus infection. MiXCR was run by TCRdb on the reads, yielding one entry per CDR3 protein. This sample yields fewer than 950,000 distinct CDR3 sequences, of which approximately 32% are seen a single time; under 15% belongs to the top ten. Of note for this clonotype: Antigen unknown.

The starting material was cultured CD8+ T cells from PBMCs, obtained from culture after CMV antigen stimulation. The clonotype originates from a human donor in good health (CMV status not recorded). Some clones in this sample may be carry-over from other donors' samples.

CDR3 nucleotides: TGTGCCAGCAGTTTAGCGACAGAAGACAATGAGCAGTTCTTC. Its protein is CASSLATEDNEQFF. This chain joins TRBV28 and TRBJ2-1, with D tentatively TRBD1 (5 bases). The CDR3 contains 14 residues. The germline V and J ends were trimmed by 2 bases and 5 bases, with 10 bases remaining between them. Germline V gives CDR1 MDHEN, CDR2 SYDVKM.